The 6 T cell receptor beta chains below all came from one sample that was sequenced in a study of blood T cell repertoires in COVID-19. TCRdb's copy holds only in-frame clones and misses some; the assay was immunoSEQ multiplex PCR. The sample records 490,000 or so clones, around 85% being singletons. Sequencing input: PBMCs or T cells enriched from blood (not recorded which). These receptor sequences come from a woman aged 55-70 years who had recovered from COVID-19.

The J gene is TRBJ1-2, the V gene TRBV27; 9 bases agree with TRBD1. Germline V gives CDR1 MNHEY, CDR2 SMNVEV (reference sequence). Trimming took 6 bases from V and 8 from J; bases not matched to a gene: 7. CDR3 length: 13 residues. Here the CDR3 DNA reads TGTGCCAGCAGCCCGGACAGGGGAGGCGGCTACACCTTC. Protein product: CASSPDRGGGYTF.

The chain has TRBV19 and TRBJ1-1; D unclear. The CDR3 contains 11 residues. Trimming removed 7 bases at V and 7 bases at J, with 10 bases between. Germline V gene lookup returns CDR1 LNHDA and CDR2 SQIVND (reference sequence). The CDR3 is CASTMASEAFF. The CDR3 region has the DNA TGTGCCAGTACCATGGCTAGTGAAGCTTTCTTT.

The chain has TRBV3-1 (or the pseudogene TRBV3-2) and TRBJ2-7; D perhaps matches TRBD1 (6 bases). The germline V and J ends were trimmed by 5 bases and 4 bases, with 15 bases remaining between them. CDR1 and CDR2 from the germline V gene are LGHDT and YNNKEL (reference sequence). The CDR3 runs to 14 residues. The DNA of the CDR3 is TGTGCCAGCAGCTCTGGCACAGGGATATACGAGCAGTACTTC. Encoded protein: CASSSGTGIYEQYF.

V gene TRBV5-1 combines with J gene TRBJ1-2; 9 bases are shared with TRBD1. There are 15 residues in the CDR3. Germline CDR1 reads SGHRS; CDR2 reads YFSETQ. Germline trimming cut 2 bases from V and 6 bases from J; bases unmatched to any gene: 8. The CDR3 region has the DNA TGCGCCAGCAGCTTACAACCGACAGGGGGTGATGGCTACACCTTC. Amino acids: CASSLQPTGGDGYTF.

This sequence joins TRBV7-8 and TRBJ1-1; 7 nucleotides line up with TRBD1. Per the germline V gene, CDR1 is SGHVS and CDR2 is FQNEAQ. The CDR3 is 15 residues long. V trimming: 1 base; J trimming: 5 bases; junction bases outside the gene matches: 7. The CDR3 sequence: CASSLVQGTGTEAFF. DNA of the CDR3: TGTGCCAGCAGCTTAGTACAGGGGACCGGGACTGAAGCTTTCTTT.

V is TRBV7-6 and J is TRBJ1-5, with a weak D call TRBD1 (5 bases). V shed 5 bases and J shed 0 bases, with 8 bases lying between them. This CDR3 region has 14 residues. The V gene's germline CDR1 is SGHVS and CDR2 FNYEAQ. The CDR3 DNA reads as TGTGCCAGCAGCCCAGGGTATAGCAATCAGCCCCAGCATTTT. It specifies CASSPGYSNQPQHF.